This TCR beta chain was sequenced for a study of blood T cells in healthy people across ages. Peripheral blood, roughly 9.3 milliliters per donor, was collected. Extraction of total RNA produced a minimum of 6 micrograms from each sample. The V gene lost 5 bases and the J gene lost 5 bases, with 13 bases spanning the gap. Germline CDR1 and CDR2: SGHTA and FQGTGA. This CDR3 has 14 amino acids. The second PCR ran about 7 to 12 cycles with a sample-barcoded 5' primer and J-beta primers. Each CDR3 protein is one row after TCRdb ran MiXCR on the 5' RACE reads. The sample lists some 760,000 distinct CDR3 sequences; approximately 25% were seen once. These same records also appear under a second study, on T cells of mothers and their children.

Sample: blood. The chain couples TRBV7-3 to TRBJ2-1; D may match TRBD1 or TRBD2 (5 bases each). The TCR was taken from a boy aged 5-17 years in good health. The CDR3 reads CASSPPGTHNEQFF. In nucleotides, the CDR3 is TGTGCCAGCAGCCCTCCCGGGACCCACAATGAGCAGTTCTTC.